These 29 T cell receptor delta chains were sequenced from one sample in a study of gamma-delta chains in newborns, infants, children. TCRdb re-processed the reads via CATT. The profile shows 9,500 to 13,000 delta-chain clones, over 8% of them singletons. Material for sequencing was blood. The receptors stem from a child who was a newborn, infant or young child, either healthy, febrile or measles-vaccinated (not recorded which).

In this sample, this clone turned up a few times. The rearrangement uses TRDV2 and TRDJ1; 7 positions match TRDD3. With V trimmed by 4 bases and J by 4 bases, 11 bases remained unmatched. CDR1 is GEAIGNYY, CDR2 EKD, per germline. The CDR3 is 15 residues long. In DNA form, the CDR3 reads TGTGCCTGTGAAAGTCTGGGGGGTACGAGCGATAAACTCATCTTT. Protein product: CACESLGGTSDKLIF.

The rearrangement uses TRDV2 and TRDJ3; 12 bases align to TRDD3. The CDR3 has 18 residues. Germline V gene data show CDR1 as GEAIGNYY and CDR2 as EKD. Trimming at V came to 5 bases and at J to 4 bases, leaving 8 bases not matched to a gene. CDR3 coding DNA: TGTGCCTGTGTCGTACTGGGGGATACTGGTTGGGACACCCGACAGATGTTTTTC. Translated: CACVVLGDTGWDTRQMFF.

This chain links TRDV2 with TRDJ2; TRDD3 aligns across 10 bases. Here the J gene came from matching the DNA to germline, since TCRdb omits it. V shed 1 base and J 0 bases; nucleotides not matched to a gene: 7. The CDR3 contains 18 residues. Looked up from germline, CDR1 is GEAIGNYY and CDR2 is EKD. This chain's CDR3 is CACDTVAWGISLTAQLFF. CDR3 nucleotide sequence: TGTGCCTGTGACACTGTGGCCTGGGGGATATCTTTGACAGCACAACTCTTCTTT.

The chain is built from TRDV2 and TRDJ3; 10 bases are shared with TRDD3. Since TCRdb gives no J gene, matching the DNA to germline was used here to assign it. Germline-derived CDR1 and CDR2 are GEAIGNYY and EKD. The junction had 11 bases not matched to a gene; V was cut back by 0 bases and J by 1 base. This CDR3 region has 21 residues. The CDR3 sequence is CACDTFGGYGFTSWDTRQMFF. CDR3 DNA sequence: TGTGCCTGTGACACCTTCGGGGGATACGGATTCACATCCTGGGACACCCGACAGATGTTTTTC.

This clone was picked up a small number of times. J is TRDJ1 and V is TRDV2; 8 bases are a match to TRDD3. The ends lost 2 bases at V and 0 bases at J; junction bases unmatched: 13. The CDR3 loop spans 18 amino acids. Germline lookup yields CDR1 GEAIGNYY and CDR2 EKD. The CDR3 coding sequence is TGTGCCTGTGACAGACTGGGGGTCCGTACGACGTACACCGATAAACTCATCTTT. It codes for CACDRLGVRTTYTDKLIF.

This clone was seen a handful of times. CDR3 coding DNA: TGTGCCTGTGACAGACTGGGGGATGAGCTGTACACCGATAAACTCATCTTT. Its protein is CACDRLGDELYTDKLIF. The V and J genes are TRDV2 and TRDJ1; 10 bases fit TRDD3. CDR3 size: 17 residues. J was trimmed by 0 bases and V by 2 bases; bases with no gene match: 8. Germline V gene lookup returns CDR1 GEAIGNYY and CDR2 EKD.

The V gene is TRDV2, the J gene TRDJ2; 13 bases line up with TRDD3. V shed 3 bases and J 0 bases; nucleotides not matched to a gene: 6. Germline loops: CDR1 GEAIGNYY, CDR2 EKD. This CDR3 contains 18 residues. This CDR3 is CACDPLLGDTTLTAQLFF. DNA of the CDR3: TGTGCCTGTGACCCTCTACTGGGGGATACGACTTTGACAGCACAACTCTTCTTT.

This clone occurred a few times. The CDR3 sequence is CALGGIPTNVLGVHKLIF. CDR3 nucleotides: TGTGCTCTTGGGGGTATTCCTACCAATGTACTGGGGGTTCATAAACTCATCTTT. J is TRDJ1 and V is TRDV1, with D possibly being TRDD3 (8 bases). The germline V gene encodes CDR1 TSWWSYY and CDR2 QGS. The germline V and J ends were trimmed by 4 bases and 6 bases, with 27 bases remaining between them. The length of the CDR3 is 18 residues.

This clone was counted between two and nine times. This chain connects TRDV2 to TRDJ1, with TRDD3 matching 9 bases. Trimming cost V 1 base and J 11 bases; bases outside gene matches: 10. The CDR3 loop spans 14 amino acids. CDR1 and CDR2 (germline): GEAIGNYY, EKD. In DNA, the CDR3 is TGTGCCTGTGACACAATGGGGGATAGGAGTGCGCTCATCTTT. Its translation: CACDTMGDRSALIF.

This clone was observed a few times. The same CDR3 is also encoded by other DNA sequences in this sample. The CDR3, as DNA: TGTGCCTGTGACACAGCTGGGCCCTCCTGGGACACCCGACAGATGTTTTTC. Translating gives CACDTAGPSWDTRQMFF. The V call is TRDV2, the J call TRDJ3; D is possibly TRDD3 (5 bases). Trimming stripped 1 base from V and 0 bases from J, with 9 bases between. The CDR3 spans 17 residues. Germline CDR1 and CDR2: GEAIGNYY and EKD.

The CDR3 loop is CACDSMGDNALTAQLFF. DNA of the CDR3: TGTGCCTGTGACTCTATGGGGGATAACGCTTTGACAGCACAACTCTTCTTT. V and J are TRDV2 and TRDJ2; 9 positions agree with TRDD3. This CDR3 region has 17 residues. Germline V gives CDR1 GEAIGNYY, CDR2 EKD. V gave up 3 bases and J gave up 0 bases; unmatched junction bases: 7.

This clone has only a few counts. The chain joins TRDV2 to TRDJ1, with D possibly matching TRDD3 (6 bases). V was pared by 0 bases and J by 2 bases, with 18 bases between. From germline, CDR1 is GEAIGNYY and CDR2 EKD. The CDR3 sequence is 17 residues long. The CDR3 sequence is CACDTVLGPSSTDKLIF. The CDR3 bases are TGTGCCTGTGACACCGTTCTGGGGCCATCCTCGACCGATAAACTCATCTTT.

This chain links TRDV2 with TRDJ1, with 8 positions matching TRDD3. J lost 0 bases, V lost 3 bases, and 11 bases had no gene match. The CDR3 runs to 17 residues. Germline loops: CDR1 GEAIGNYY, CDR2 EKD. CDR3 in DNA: TGTGCCTGTGACCCATTGGGGGATCATAACTACACCGATAAACTCATCTTT. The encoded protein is CACDPLGDHNYTDKLIF.

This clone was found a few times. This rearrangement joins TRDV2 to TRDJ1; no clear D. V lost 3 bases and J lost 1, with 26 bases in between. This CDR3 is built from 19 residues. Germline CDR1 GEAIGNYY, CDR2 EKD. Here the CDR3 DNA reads TGTGCCTGTGACGCCGTGGCTTTCCGGGTGCGGAGTTGCACCGATAAACTCATCTTT. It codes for CACDAVAFRVRSCTDKLIF.

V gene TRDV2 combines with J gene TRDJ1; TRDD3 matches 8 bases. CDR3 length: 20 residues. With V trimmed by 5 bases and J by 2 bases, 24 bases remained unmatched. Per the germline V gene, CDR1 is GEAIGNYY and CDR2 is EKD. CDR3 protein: CACAEMITDATGGPTDKLIF. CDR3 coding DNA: TGTGCCTGTGCGGAGATGATAACGGACGCTACTGGGGGGCCTACCGATAAACTCATCTTT.

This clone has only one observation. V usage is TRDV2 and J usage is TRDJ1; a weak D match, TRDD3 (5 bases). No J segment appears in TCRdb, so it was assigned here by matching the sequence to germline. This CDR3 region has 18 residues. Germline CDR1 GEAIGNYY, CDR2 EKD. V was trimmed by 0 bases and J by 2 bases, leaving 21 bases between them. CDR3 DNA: TGTGCCTGTGACACCGTTGCATTGGGTATACGCCTGACCGATAAACTCATCTTT. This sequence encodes CACDTVALGIRLTDKLIF.

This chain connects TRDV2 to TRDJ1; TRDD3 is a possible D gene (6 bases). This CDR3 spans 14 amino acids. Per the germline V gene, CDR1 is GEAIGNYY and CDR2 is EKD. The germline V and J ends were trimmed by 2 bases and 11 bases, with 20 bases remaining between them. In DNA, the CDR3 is TGTGCCTGTGACAAGCTTAGGGAAGGGGATCAGCTCATCTTT. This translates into CACDKLREGDQLIF.

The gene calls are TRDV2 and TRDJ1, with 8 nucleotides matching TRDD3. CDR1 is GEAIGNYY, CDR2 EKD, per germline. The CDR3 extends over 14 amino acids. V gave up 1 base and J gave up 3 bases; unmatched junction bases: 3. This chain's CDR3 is CACDTLGVPDKLIF. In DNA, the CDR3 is TGTGCCTGTGACACACTGGGGGTCCCCGATAAACTCATCTTT.

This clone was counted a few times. The DNA for the CDR3 is TGTGCCTGTGACACCCTGCGCACTGGGGGATACCTTGGAGACACCGATAAACTCATCTTT. This encodes CACDTLRTGGYLGDTDKLIF. The J gene is TRDJ1, the V gene TRDV2; 12 bases line up with TRDD3. The germline V gene has CDR1 GEAIGNYY and CDR2 EKD. Losses at the gene ends were 0 bases for V and 0 bases for J; bases not matched to a gene: 13. The CDR3 loop spans 20 amino acids.

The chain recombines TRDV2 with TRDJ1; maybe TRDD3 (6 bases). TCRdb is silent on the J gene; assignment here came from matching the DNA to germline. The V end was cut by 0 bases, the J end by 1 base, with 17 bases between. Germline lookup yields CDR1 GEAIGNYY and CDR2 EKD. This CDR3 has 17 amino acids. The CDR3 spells CACDTVGDTLGTDKLIF. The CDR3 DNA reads TGTGCCTGTGACACCGTAGGAGATACGCTAGGCACCGATAAACTCATCTTT.

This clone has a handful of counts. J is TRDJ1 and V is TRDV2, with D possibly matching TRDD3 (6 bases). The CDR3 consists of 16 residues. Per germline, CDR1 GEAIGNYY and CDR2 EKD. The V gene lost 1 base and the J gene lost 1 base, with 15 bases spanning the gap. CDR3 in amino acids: CACDTLGDPSTDKLIF. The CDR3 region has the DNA TGTGCCTGTGACACGTTAGGGGATCCTTCCACCGATAAACTCATCTTT.

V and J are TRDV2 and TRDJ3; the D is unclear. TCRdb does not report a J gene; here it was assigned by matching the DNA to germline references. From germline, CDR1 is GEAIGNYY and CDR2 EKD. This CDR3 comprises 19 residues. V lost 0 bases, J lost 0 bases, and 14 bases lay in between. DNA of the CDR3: TGTGCCTGTGACACCCCCGGGTCCAGCAGCTCCTGGGACACCCGACAGATGTTTTTC. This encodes CACDTPGSSSSWDTRQMFF.

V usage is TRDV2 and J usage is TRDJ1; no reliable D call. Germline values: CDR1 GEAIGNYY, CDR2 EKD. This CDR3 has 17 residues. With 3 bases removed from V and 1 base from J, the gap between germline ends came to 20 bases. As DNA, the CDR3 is TGTGCCTGTGACCTTGTCCCTCTCCGCACCCCCACCGATAAACTCATCTTT. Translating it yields CACDLVPLRTPTDKLIF.

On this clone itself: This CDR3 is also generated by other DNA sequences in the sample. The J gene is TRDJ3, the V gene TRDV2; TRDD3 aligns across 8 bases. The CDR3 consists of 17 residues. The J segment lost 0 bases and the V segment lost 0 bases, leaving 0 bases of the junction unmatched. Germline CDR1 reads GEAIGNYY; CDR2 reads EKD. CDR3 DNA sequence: TGTGCCTGTGACACCACTGGGGGCTCCTGGGACACCCGACAGATGTTTTTC. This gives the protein CACDTTGGSWDTRQMFF.

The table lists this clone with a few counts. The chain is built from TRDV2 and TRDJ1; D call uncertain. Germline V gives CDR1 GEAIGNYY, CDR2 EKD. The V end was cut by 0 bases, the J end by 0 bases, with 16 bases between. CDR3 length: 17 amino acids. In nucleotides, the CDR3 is TGTGCCTGTGACACCGTCTCCGCACCCCTAAACACCGATAAACTCATCTTT. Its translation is CACDTVSAPLNTDKLIF.

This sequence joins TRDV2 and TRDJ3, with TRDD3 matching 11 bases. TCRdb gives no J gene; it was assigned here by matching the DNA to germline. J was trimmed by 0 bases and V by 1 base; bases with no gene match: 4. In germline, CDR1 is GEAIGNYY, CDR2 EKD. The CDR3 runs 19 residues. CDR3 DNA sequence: TGTGCCTGTGACACGATGGGGGATACGAGCTCCTGGGACACCCGACAGATGTTTTTC. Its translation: CACDTMGDTSSWDTRQMFF.

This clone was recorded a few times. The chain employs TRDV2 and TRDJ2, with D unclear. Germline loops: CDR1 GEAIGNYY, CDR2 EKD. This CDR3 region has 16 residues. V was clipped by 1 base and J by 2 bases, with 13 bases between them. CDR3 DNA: TGTGCCTGTGACACAATGGTTGATCCATTGACAGCACAACTCTTCTTT. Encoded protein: CACDTMVDPLTAQLFF.

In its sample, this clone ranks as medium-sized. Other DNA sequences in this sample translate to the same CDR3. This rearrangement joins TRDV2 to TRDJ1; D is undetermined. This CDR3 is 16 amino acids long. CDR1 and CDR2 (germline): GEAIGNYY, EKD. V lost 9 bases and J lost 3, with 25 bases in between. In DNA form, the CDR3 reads TGTGCCGCTTCGTACCTGGACGATAGGCTTTCCGATAAACTCATCTTT. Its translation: CAASYLDDRLSDKLIF.

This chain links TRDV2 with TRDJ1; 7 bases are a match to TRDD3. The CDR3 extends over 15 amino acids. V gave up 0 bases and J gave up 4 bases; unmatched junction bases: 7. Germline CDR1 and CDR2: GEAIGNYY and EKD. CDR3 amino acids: CACDTVSGGHDKLIF. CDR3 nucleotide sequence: TGTGCCTGTGACACCGTAAGTGGGGGACACGATAAACTCATCTTT.